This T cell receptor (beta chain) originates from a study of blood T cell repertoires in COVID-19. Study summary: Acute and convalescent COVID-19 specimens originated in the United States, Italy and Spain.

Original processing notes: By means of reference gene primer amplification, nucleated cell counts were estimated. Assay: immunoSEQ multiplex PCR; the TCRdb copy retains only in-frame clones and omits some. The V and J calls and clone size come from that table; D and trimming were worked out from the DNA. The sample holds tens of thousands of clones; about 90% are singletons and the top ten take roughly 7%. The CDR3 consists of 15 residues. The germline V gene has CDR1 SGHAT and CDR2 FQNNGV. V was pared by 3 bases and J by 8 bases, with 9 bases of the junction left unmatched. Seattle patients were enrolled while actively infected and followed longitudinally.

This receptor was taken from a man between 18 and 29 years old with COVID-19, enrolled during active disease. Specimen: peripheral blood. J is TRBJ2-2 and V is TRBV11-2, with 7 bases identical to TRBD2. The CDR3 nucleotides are TGTGCCAGCAGCTTCGGACTAGTACTAGGAGGGGAGCTGTTTTTT. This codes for CASSFGLVLGGELFF.